The T cell receptor (beta chain) under discussion was sequenced for a study of tumor and adjacent non-tumor tissue in lung cancer. Study overall: Patients comprised about a dozen adenocarcinoma, 2 squamous cell carcinoma and 1 small cell lung cancer. Aged about 30 to 85 years, patients included 10 men and 4 or 5 women with stage I to III disease. Study findings and constraints: Top 100 clones took a larger repertoire share in normal lung.

A modified ARM-PCR protocol with three rounds of nested PCR amplified TCRbeta. Each CDR3 protein is one row after TCRdb ran MiXCR on the multiplex PCR reads. The data show around 200,000 distinct CDR3 sequences, roughly 70% seen once. The template was RNA from unsorted bulk tissue. The CDR3 loop spans 18 amino acids. The germline V gene encodes CDR1 LGHNA and CDR2 YNFKEQ. In the case of this clonotype: What it binds is not known.

The chain carries TRBV4-2 and TRBJ1-2, with D perhaps matching TRBD1 (6 bases). The material sequenced was lung tumor tissue. The sequence was obtained from a man aged 60 to 69 with non-small cell lung cancer. CDR3 DNA sequence: TGTGCTATCAGCCAGGCTACCATGGGGGGCAGCGTTAACTATGGCTACACCTTC. Translation gives CAISQATMGGSVNYGYTF.